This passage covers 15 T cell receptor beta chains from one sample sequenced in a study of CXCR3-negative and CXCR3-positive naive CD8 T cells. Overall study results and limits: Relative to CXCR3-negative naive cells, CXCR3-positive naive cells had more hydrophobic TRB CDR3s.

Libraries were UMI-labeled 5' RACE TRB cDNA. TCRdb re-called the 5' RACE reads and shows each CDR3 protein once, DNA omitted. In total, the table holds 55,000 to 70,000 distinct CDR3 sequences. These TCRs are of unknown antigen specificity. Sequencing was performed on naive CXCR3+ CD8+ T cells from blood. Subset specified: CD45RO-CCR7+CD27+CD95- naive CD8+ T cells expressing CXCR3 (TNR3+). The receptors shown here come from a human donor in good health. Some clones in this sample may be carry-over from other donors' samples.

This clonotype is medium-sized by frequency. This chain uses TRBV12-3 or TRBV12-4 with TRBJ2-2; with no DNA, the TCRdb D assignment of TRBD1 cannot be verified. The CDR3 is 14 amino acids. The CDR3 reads CASSGGDLTGELFF.

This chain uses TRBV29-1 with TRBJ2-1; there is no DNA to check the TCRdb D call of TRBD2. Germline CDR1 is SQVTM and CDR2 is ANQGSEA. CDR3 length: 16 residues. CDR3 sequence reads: CSVEGGDQGVYNEQFF.

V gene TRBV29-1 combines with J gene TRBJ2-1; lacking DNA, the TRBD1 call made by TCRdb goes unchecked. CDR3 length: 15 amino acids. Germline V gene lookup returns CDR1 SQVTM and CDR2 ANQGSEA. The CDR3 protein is CSVGGGQVSYNEQFF.

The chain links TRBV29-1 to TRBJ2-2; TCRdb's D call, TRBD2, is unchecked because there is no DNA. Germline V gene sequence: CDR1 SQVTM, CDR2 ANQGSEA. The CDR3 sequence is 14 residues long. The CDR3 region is CSVERARNTGELFF.

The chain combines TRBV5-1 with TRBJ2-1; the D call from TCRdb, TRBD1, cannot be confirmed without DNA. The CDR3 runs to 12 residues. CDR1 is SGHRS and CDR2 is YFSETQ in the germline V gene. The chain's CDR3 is CASSPGWDEQFF.

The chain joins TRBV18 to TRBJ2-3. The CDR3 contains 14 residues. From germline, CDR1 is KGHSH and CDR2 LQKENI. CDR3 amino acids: CASSRQGDTDTQYF. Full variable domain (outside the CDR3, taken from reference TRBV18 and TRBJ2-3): NAGVMQNPRHLVRRRGQEARLRCSPMKGHSHVYWYRQLPEEGLKFMVYLQKENIIDESGMPKERFSAEFPKEGPSILRIQQVVRGDSAAYFCASSRQGDTDTQYFGPGTRLTVL.

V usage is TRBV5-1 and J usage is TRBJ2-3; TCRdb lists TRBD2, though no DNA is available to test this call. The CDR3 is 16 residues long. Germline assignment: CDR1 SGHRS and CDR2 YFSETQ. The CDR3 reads CASSFRLGLAPDTQYF. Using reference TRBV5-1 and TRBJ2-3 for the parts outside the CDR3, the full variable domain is KAGVTQTPRYLIKTRGQQVTLSCSPISGHRSVSWYQQTPGQGLQFLFEYFSETQRNKGNFPGRFSGRQFSNSRSEMNVSTLELGDSALYLCASSFRLGLAPDTQYFGPGTRLTVL.

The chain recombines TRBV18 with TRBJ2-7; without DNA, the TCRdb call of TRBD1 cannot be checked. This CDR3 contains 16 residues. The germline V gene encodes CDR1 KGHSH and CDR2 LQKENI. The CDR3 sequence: CASSPPTGELSYEQYF. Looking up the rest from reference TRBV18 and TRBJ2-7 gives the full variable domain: NAGVMQNPRHLVRRRGQEARLRCSPMKGHSHVYWYRQLPEEGLKFMVYLQKENIIDESGMPKERFSAEFPKEGPSILRIQQVVRGDSAAYFCASSPPTGELSYEQYFGPGTRLTVT.

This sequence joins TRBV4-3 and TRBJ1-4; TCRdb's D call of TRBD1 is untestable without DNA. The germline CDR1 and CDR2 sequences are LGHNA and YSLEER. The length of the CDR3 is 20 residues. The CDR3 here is CASSQIGQSFSETTDEKLLF.

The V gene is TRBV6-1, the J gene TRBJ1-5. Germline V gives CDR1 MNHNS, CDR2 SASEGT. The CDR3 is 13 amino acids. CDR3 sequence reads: CASSELLNQPQHF.

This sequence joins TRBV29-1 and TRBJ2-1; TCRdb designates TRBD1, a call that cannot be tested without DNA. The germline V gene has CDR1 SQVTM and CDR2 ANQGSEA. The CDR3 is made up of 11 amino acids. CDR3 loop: CRGTVYNEQFF.

The CDR3 region is CASSPPRETQYF. The chain is built from TRBV12-3 or TRBV12-4 and TRBJ2-5; TCRdb selects TRBD2, and the lack of DNA leaves this call unchecked. The CDR3 is made up of 12 amino acids.

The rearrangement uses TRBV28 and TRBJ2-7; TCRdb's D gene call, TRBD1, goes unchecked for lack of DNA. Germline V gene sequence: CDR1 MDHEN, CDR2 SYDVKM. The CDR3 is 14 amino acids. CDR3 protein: CASSFGQGFYEQYF.

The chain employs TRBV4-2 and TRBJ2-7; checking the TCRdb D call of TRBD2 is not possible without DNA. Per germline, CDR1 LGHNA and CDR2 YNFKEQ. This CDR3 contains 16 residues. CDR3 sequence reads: CASSVRVLAGDYEQYF.

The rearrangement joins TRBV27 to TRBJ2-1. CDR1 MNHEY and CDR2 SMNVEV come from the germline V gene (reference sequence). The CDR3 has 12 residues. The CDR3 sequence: CASSLMPNEQFF.